This T cell receptor (beta chain) was profiled in a study of T cell responses to AZD1222 COVID-19 vaccine. Here immunoSEQ multiplex PCR was the method, and the copy in TCRdb shows in-frame clones only, minus some. The table shows 96,000 or so clones, with about 90% occurring only once. The receptor was derived from an adult in good health. Here the sequenced sample was peripheral blood, taken on day 0 of AZD1222 vaccination.

The CDR3 DNA is TGTGCCAGTAGGACCCTCGGGGGCGGCTACACCTTC. This encodes CASRTLGGGYTF. The V call is TRBV19, the J call TRBJ1-2; a weak D match, TRBD1 (6 bases). V was cut by 6 bases and J by 8 bases, with 13 bases left in between. The CDR3 has 12 amino acids. Germline CDR1 reads LNHDA; CDR2 reads SQIVND (reference sequence). Full variable domain (rest looked up from reference TRBV19 and TRBJ1-2): DGGITQSPKYLFRKEGQNVTLSCEQNLNHDAMYWYRQDPGQGLRLIYYSQIVNDFQKGDIAEGYSVSREKKESFPLTVTSAQKNPTAFYLCASRTLGGGYTFGSGTRLTVV.